Presented here are 2 T cell receptor beta chains from one specimen sequenced in a study of blood T cell repertoires in COVID-19. Data came from immunoSEQ multiplex PCR; TCRdb stores just in-frame clones and leaves some out. Of roughly 260,000 clones listed, roughly nine tenths are singletons. Sequenced input: peripheral blood. The source of these receptors is a man aged 55 to 70 who had recovered from COVID-19.

The chain combines TRBV6-5 with TRBJ1-1; possibly TRBD1 for D (5 bases). CDR1 and CDR2 from the germline V gene are MNHEY and SVGAGI. Trimming shortened V by 7 bases and J by 5 bases, and 14 bases separated the two germline ends. The CDR3 has 13 amino acids. CDR3 coding DNA: TGTGCCAGCAACGTAGGCGGGGGGACTGAAGCTTTCTTT. Protein product: CASNVGGGTEAFF.

The chain uses TRBV11-3 and TRBJ2-4, with 9 bases fitting TRBD1. The CDR3 spans 18 residues. In germline, CDR1 is SGHNT, CDR2 YENEEA. The V segment lost 4 bases and the J segment 7 bases; nucleotides outside the gene matches: 17. The chain's CDR3 is CASSSDRGPMGRGNIQYF. Written as DNA, the CDR3 is TGTGCCAGCAGCTCGGACAGGGGCCCGATGGGACGGGGGAACATTCAGTACTTC.